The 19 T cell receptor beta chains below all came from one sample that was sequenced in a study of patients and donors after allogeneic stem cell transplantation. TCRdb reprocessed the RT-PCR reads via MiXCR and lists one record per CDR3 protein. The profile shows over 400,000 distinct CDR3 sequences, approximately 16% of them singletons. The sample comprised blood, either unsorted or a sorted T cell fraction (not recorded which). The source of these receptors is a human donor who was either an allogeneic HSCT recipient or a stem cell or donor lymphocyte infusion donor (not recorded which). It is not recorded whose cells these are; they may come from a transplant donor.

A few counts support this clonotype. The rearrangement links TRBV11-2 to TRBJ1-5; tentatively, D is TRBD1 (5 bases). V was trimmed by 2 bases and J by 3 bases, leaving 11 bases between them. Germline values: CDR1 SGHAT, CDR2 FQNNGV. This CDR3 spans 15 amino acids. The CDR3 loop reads CASSLLQGVNQPQHF. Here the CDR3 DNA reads TGTGCCAGCAGCTTACTGCAGGGAGTCAATCAGCCCCAGCATTTT.

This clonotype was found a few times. The CDR3 region is CASSQTAAYEQYF. The CDR3 nucleotides read TGCGCCAGCAGCCAGACCGCAGCCTACGAGCAGTACTTC. The chain is built from TRBV4-3 and TRBJ2-7; no clear D. Germline values: CDR1 LGHNA, CDR2 YSLEER. The ends were cut back, 3 bases at V and 2 bases at J, with 8 bases in the middle. The CDR3 spans 13 residues.

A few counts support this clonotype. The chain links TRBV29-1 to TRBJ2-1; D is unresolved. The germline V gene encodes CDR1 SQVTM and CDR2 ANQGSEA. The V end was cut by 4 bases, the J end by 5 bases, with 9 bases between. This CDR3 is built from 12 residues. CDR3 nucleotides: TGCAGCGTTGTTGTCGGCAACAATGAGCAGTTCTTC. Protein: CSVVVGNNEQFF.

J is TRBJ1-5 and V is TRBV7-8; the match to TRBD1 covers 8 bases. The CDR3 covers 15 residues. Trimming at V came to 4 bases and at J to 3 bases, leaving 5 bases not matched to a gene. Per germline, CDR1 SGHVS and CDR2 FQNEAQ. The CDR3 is CASSSTGVDNQPQHF. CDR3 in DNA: TGTGCCAGCAGCTCGACAGGGGTGGACAATCAGCCCCAGCATTTT.

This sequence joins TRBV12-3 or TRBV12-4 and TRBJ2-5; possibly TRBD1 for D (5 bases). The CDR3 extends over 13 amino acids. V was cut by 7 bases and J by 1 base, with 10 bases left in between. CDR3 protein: CASKGVLQETQYF. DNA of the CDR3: TGTGCCAGCAAAGGGGTTCTCCAAGAGACCCAGTACTTC.

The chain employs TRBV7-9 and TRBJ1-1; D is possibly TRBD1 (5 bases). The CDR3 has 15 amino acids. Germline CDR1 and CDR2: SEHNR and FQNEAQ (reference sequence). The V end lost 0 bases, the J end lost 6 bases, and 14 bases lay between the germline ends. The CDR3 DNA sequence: TGTGCCAGCAGCTTAGCGCTGTGGGTCAGGGCTGAAGCTTTCTTT. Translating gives CASSLALWVRAEAFF. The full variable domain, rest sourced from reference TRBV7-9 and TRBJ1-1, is DTGVSQNPRHKITKRGQNVTFRCDPISEHNRLYWYRQTLGQGPEFLTYFQNEAQLEKSRLLSDRFSAERPKGSFSTLEIQRTEQGDSAMYLCASSLALWVRAEAFFGQGTRLTVV.

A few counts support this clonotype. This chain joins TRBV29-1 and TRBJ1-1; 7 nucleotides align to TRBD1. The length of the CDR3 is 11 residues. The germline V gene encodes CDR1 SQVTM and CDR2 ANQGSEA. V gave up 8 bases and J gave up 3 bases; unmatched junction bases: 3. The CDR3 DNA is TGCAGCTCCGACAGGGACACTGAAGCTTTCTTT. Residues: CSSDRDTEAFF.

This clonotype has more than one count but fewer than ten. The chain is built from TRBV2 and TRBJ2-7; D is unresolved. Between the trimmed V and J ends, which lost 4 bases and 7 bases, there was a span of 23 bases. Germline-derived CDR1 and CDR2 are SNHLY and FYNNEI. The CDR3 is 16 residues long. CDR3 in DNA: TGTGCCAGCAGTGTGGCTGCCCCATTAGTTCGTGGTGAGCAGTACTTC. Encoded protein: CASSVAAPLVRGEQYF.

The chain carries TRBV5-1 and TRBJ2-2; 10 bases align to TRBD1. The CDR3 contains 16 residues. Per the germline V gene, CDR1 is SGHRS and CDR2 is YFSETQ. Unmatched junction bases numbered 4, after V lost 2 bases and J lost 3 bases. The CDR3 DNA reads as TGCGCCAGCAGCTTTTCCGGGACAGGGGACACCGGGGAGCTGTTTTTT. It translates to CASSFSGTGDTGELFF. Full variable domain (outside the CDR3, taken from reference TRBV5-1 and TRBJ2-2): KAGVTQTPRYLIKTRGQQVTLSCSPISGHRSVSWYQQTPGQGLQFLFEYFSETQRNKGNFPGRFSGRQFSNSRSEMNVSTLELGDSALYLCASSFSGTGDTGELFFGEGSRLTVL.

This CDR3 reads CASSLDFSNSPLHF. CDR3 DNA sequence: TGTGCCAGCAGCTTGGACTTCTCTAATTCACCCCTCCACTTT. The chain joins TRBV5-6 to TRBJ1-6; D remains ambiguous. Trimming cost V 0 bases and J 6 bases, with 7 bases left between them. Germline lookup yields CDR1 SGHDT and CDR2 YYEEEE. This CDR3 has 14 residues.

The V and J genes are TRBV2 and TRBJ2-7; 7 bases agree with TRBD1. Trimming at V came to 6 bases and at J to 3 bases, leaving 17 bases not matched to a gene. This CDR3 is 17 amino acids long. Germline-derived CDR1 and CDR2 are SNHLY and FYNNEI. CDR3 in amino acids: CASRSRDSLGPYYEQYF. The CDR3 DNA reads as TGTGCCAGCAGGTCCCGGGACAGTCTAGGGCCCTACTACGAGCAGTACTTC. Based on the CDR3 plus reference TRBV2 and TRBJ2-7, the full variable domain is EPEVTQTPSHQVTQMGQEVILRCVPISNHLYFYWYRQILGQKVEFLVSFYNNEISEKSEIFDDQFSVERPDGSNFTLKIRSTKLEDSAMYFCASRSRDSLGPYYEQYFGPGTRLTVT.

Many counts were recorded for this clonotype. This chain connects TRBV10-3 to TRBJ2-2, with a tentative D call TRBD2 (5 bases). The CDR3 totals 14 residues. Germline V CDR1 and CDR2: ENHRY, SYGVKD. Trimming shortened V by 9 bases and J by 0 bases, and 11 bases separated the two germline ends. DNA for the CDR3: TGTGCCATAAAGGAGGAAGCGAACACCGGGGAGCTGTTTTTT. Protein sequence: CAIKEEANTGELFF.

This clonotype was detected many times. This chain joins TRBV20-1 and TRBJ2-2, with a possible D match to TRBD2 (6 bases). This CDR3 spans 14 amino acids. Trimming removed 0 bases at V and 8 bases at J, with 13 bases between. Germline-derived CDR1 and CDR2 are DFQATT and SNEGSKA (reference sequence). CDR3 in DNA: TGCAGTGCTAGAGAACGACTAGTTGGAGGGGAGCTGTTTTTT. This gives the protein CSARERLVGGELFF.

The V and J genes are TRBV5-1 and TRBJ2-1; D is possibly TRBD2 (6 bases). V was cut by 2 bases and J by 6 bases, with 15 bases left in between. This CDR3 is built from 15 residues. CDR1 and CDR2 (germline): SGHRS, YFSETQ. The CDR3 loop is CASSFRLGKLNEQFF. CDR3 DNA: TGCGCCAGCAGCTTCCGACTAGGCAAACTCAATGAGCAGTTCTTC.

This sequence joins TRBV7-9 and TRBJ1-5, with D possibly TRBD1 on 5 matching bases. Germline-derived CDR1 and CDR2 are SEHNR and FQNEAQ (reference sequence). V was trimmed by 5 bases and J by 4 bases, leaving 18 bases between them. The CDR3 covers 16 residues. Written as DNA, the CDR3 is TGTGCCAGCAGCCTAACCTCAAGAGGGGCAAATCAGCCCCAGCATTTT. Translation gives CASSLTSRGANQPQHF.

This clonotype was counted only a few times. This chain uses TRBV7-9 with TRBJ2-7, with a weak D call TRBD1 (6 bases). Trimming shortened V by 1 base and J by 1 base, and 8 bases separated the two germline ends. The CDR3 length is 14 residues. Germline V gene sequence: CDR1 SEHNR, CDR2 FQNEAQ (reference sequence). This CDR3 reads CASSLGDMSYEQYF. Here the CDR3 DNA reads TGTGCCAGCAGCTTAGGGGACATGTCCTACGAGCAGTACTTC. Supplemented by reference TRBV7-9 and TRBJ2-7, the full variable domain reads DTGVSQNPRHKITKRGQNVTFRCDPISEHNRLYWYRQTLGQGPEFLTYFQNEAQLEKSRLLSDRFSAERPKGSFSTLEIQRTEQGDSAMYLCASSLGDMSYEQYFGPGTRLTVT.

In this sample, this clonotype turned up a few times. The CDR3 loop reads CASSLIVGALNTEAFF. The DNA of the CDR3 is TGTGCCAGCAGTTTAATAGTCGGGGCCTTGAACACTGAAGCTTTCTTT. The V and J genes are TRBV12-3 or TRBV12-4 and TRBJ1-1; D perhaps matches TRBD1 (5 bases). The length of the CDR3 is 16 residues. V was shortened by 2 bases and J by 0 bases, with 13 bases between the two germline ends.

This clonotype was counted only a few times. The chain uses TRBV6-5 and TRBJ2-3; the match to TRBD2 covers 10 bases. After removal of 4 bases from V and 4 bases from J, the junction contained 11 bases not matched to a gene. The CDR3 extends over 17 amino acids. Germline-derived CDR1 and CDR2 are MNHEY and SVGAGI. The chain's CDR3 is CASSFKISGGAADTQYF. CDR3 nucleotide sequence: TGTGCCAGCAGTTTCAAAATCAGCGGGGGGGCAGCAGATACGCAGTATTTT.

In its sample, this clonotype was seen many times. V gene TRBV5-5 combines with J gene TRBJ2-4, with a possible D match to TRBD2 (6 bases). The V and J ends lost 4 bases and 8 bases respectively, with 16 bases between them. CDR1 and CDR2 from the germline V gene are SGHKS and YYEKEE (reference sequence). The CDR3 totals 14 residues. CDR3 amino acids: CASSQRSGEDIQYF. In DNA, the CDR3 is TGTGCCAGCAGCCAGCGGTCGGGAGAGGACATTCAGTACTTC.